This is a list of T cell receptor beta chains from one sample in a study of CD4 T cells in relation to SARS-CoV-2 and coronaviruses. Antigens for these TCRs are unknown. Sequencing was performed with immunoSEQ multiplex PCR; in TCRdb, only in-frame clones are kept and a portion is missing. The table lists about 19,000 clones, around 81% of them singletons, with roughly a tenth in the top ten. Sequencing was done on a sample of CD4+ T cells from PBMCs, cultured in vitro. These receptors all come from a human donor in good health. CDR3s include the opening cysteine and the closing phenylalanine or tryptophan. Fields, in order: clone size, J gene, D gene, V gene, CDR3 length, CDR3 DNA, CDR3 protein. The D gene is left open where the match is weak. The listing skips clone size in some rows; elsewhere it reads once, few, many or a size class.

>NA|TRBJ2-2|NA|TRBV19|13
TGTGCCAGTAGTATCTATTTTACCGGGGAGCTGTTTTTT
CASSIYFTGELFF
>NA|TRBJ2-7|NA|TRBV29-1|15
TGCAGCGTTATTCCGGGACATCGGCCTCCGTACGAGCAGTACTTC
CSVIPGHRPPYEQYF
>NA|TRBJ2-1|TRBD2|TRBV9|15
TGTGCCAGCAGCCTTGGCGGGAGGGGGTACAATGAGCAGTTCTTC
CASSLGGRGYNEQFF
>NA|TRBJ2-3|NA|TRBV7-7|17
TGTGCCAGCAGCCCCCGTGGGGGGCGGTTTGGCACAGATACGCAGTATTTT
CASSPRGGRFGTDTQYF
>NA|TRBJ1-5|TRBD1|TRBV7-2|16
TGTGCCAGCAGTTTTGGGACAGTAAATAGCAATCAGCCCCAGCATTTT
CASSFGTVNSNQPQHF
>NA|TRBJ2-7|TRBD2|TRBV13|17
TGTGCCAGCAGCGAAAGAGCCTCTAGCGGGCGGCCCTACGAGCAGTACTTC
CASSERASSGRPYEQYF
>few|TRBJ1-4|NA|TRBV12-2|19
TGTGCAAGTCGCTCAGATCCCGGAGGCTTACGCGCAACTAATGAAAAACTGTTTTTT
CASRSDPGGLRATNEKLFF
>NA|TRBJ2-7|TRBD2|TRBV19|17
TGTGCCAGTAGTATCGGTTTACGGACTAGCGGCTCCTACGAGCAGTACTTC
CASSIGLRTSGSYEQYF
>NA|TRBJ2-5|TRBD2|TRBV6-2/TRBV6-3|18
TGTGCCAGCAGTGCCCGACTAGCGGGAGGGCCGAGGCGGGAGACCCAGTACTTC
CASSARLAGGPRRETQYF
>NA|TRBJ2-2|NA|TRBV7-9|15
TGTGCCAGCAGCTTAGCAGGCGAGTCCGCCGGGGAGCTGTTTTTT
CASSLAGESAGELFF
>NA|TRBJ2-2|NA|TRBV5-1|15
TGCGCCAGCAGCTACCCTACACGTCACACCGGGGAGCTGTTTTTT
CASSYPTRHTGELFF
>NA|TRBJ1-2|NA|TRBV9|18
TGTGCCAGCAGCGTCCCCGCCACCGGACAGCCTCCCCATGGGGGCTACACCTTC
CASSVPATGQPPHGGYTF
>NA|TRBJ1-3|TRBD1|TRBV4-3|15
TGCGCCAGCAGCCAAGAACAGGGGGCTGGAAACACCATATATTTT
CASSQEQGAGNTIYF
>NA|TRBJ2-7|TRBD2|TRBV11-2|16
TGTGCCAGCAGCTCCTTCCCGCGGGGGAGCTCCTACGAGCAGTACTTC
CASSSFPRGSSYEQYF
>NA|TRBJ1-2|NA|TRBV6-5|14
TGTGCCAGCAGTTCATTAACAGGATCCTATGGCTACACCTTC
CASSSLTGSYGYTF
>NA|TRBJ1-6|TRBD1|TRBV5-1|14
TGCGCCAGCAGCTCGGGACAGGGGAATTCACCCCTCCACTTT
CASSSGQGNSPLHF
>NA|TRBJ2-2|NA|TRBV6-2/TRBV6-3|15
TGTGCCAGCAGTTATACAGAAATCGGGGCCGGGGAGCTGTTTTTT
CASSYTEIGAGELFF
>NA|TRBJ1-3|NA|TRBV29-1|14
TGCAGCGTTGGAGGTTGGGGCTCTGGAAACACCATATATTTT
CSVGGWGSGNTIYF
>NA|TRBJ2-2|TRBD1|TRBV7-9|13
TGTGCCAGCAGCTCTCAGGGGGCCGGGGAGCTGTTTTTT
CASSSQGAGELFF
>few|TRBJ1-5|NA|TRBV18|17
TGTGCCAGCTCACCACCGGGACATCCTTCCTGGAATCAGCCCCAGCATTTT
CASSPPGHPSWNQPQHF
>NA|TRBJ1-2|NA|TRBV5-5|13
TGTGCCAGCAGCTTCTTACAGGACTATGGCTACACCTTC
CASSFLQDYGYTF
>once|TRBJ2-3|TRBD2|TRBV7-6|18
TGTGCCAGCAGCTTTCGACTAGCGGGGGCCCCCGGCACAGATACGCAGTATTTT
CASSFRLAGAPGTDTQYF
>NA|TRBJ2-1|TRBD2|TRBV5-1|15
TGCGCCAGCAGCACCGGACTAGCCGGCTACAATGAGCAGTTCTTC
CASSTGLAGYNEQFF
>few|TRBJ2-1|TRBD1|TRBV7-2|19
TGTGCCAGCAGCTTTCCGGGACAGGGGTGGCGGAGCTCCTACAATGAGCAGTTCTTC
CASSFPGQGWRSSYNEQFF
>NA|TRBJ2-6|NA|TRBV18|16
TGTGCCAGCTCCGTAGGTCCCAGCTCTGGGGCCAACGTCCTGACTTTC
CASSVGPSSGANVLTF
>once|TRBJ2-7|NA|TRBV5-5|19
TGTGCCAGCAGCTTCTCGCCCGTCGGGCGGGGTTCAATTTCCTACGAGCAGTACTTC
CASSFSPVGRGSISYEQYF
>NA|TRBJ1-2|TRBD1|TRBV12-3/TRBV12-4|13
TGTGCCAGCAGTTTAGGGGACAGCTATGGCTACACCTTC
CASSLGDSYGYTF
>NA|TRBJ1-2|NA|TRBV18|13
TGTGCCAGCCGGGCGGGGGTCAACTATGGCTACACCTTC
CASRAGVNYGYTF
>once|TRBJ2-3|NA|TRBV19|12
TGTGCCAGTAGTAGCGGCACAGATACGCAGTATTTT
CASSSGTDTQYF
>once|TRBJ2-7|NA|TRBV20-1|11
TGCAGTGCTCAGACGGGATACGAGCAGTACTTC
CSAQTGYEQYF
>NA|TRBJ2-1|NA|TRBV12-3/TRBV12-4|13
TGTGCCAGCAGTTTCGCCTCGTACAATGAGCAGTTCTTC
CASSFASYNEQFF
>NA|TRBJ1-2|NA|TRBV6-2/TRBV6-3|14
TGTGCCAGCAGCAATGAGGGGCATGGCTATGGCTACACCTTC
CASSNEGHGYGYTF
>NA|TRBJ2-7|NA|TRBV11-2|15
TGTGCCAGCAGCTTAGACAGTTCCCAAGCCTACGAGCAGTACTTC
CASSLDSSQAYEQYF
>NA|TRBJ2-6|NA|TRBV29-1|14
TGCAGCGTTCATACAGGGTCTGGGGCCAACGTCCTGACTTTC
CSVHTGSGANVLTF
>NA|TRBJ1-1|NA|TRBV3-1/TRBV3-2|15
TGTGCCAGCAGCCAAGGGACACCTTTGAACACTGAAGCTTTCTTT
CASSQGTPLNTEAFF
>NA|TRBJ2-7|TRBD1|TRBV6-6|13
TGTGCCAGCAGTCCAACAGGGGCCTACGAGCAGTACTTC
CASSPTGAYEQYF
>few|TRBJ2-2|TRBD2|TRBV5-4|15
TGTGCCAGCAGCTGGACTAGCGGGAGAGGTGGGGAGCTGTTTTTT
CASSWTSGRGGELFF
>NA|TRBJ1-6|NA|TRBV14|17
TGTGCCAGCAGCCAAGCCGGTCGGGGGGCTTGGAATTCACCCCTCCACTTT
CASSQAGRGAWNSPLHF
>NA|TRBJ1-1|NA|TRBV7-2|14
TGTGCCAGCAGCCAAGCTTTGGTGGGCACTGAAGCTTTCTTT
CASSQALVGTEAFF
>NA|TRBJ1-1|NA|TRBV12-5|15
TGTGCTAGTGGTCCGCAGAACAGGGCGAACACTGAAGCTTTCTTT
CASGPQNRANTEAFF
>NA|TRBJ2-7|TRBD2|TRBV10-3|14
TGTGCCATCGGTCAACTAGCGGGGGCTTCCGAGCAGTACTTC
CAIGQLAGASEQYF
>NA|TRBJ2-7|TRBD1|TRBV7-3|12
TGTGCCAGCAGCATCGACAGGGTGGGGCAGTACTTC
CASSIDRVGQYF
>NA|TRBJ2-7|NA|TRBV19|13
TGTGCCAGTAGTATCGGCAGGGTGTACGAGCAGTACTTC
CASSIGRVYEQYF
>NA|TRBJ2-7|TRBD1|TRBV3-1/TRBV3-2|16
TGTGCCAGCAGCCCGAGGGCGCAGGGGGCTCCCTACGAGCAGTACTTC
CASSPRAQGAPYEQYF
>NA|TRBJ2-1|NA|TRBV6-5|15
TGTGCCAGCAGTACCTCTCCAAGCTCCTACAATGAGCAGTTCTTC
CASSTSPSSYNEQFF
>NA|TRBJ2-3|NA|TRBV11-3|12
TGTGCCAGCAGCTTAGATCGCGGCACGCAGTATTTT
CASSLDRGTQYF
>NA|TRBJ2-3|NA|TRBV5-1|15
TGCGCCAGTGGAAGCAGGCAAGCTAGCACAGATACGCAGTATTTT
CASGSRQASTDTQYF
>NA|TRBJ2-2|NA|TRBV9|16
TGTGCCAGCAGCGTAGATATAGGAGCGAACACCGGGGAGCTGTTTTTT
CASSVDIGANTGELFF
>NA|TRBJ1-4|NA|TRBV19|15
TGTGCCAGTAGCCTCCCGGGCGCGCCTAATGAAAAACTGTTTTTT
CASSLPGAPNEKLFF
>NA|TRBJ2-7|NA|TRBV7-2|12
TGTGCCAGCAGCAGGGACCGCTACGAGCAGTACTTC
CASSRDRYEQYF
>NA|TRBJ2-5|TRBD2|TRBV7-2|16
TGTGCCAGCAGCCCTAGACTAGCGGGAGCCCAGGAGACCCAGTACTTC
CASSPRLAGAQETQYF
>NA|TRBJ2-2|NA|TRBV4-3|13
TGCGCCAGCAGCCCCCGGGAGACCGGGGAGCTGTTTTTT
CASSPRETGELFF